What follows is one T cell receptor (beta chain) and its context. The data stem from a study of blood T cells in healthy people across ages. Looked up from germline, CDR1 is MDHEN and CDR2 is SYDVKM. J lost 3 bases, V lost 1 base, and 5 bases had no gene match. This CDR3 contains 15 residues. The authors extracted at least 6 micrograms of total RNA per sample. The use of a sample-barcoded 5' primer and a J-beta primer mix characterized a second PCR of roughly 6 to 11 cycles. No fewer than 2.5 million CDR3-containing paired-end reads came from each sample. TCRdb itself ran the 5' RACE reads through MiXCR, one entry per CDR3 protein. This table holds just under 750,000 distinct CDR3 sequences, over 20% found once.

J is TRBJ1-1 and V is TRBV28; 7 nucleotides align to TRBD1. The TCR sequence derives from a man between 65 and 80 years old in good health. The sample consisted of blood. The CDR3 protein is CASSLSGTVYTEAFF. As DNA, the CDR3 is TGTGCCAGCAGTTTATCCGGGACAGTATACACTGAAGCTTTCTTT.